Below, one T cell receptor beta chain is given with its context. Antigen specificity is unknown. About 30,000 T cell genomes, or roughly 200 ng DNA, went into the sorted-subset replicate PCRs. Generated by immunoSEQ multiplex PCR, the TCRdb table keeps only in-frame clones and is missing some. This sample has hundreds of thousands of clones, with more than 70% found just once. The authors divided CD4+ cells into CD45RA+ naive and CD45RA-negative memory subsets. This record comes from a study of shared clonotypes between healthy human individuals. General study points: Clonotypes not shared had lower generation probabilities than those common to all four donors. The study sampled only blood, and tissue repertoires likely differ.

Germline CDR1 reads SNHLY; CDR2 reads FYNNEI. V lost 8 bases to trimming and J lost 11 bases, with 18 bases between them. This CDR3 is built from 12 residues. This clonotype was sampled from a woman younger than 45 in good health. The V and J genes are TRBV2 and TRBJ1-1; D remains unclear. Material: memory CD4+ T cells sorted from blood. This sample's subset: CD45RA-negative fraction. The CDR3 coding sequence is TGTGCCAGCGGGTACCACGGAGCTGGGGCTTTCTTT. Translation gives CASGYHGAGAFF.